This T cell receptor beta chain was documented in a study of blood T cell repertoires in COVID-19. Study as a whole: Nucleic acid was either cDNA or gDNA, and it came from T cells, B-cell-depleted T cells, or PBMCs.

Authors' methods: For nucleated cells, counts were estimated from reference gene primer amplification. Some clones are missing from TCRdb's copy, which holds only in-frame ones; the method was immunoSEQ multiplex PCR. Clonal size and the V and J genes are those of that table, whereas D and trimming came from the DNA. The sample shows approximately 110,000 clones, 70% to 90% of them seen only once. J gave up 7 bases and V 3 bases, and 8 bases lay outside the gene matches. The CDR3 sequence is 17 residues long. Germline V gene lookup returns CDR1 LGHDT and CDR2 YNNKEL (reference sequence). V gene TRBV3-1 (or the pseudogene TRBV3-2) combines with J gene TRBJ2-2, with 13 nucleotides matching TRBD2. The receptor was derived from a man in his forties with acute or convalescent COVID-19. The sequenced sample was peripheral blood. DNA of the CDR3: TGTGCCAGCAGCCAGCCGGGACTAGCGGGACCTATCGGGGAGCTGTTTTTT. Amino acid sequence: CASSQPGLAGPIGELFF.